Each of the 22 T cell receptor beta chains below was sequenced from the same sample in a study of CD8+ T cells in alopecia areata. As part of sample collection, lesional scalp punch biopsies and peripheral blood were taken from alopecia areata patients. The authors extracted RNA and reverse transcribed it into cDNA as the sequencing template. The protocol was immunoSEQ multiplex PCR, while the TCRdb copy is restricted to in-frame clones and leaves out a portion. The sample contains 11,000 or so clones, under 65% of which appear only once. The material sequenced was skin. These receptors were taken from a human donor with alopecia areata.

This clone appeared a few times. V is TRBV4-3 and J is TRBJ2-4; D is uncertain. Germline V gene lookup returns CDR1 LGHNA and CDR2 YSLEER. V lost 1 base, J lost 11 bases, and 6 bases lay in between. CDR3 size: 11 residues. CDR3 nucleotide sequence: TGCGCCAGCAGCCAAGGCTTCTTTCAGTACTTC. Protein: CASSQGFFQYF.

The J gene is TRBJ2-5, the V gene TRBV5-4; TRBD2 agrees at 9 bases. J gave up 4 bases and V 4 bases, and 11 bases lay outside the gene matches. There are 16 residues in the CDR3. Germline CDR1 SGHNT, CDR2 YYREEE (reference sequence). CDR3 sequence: CASSAQSSGGRETQYF. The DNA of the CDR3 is TGTGCCAGCAGCGCCCAATCGAGCGGGGGGAGAGAGACCCAGTACTTC.

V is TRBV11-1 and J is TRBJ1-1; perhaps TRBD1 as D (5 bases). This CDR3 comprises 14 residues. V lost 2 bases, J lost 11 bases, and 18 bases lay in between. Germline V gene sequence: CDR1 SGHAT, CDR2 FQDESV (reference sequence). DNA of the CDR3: TGTGCCAGCAGCTTATTCGCGGAATGGGGGGAGGCTTTCTTT. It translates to CASSLFAEWGEAFF. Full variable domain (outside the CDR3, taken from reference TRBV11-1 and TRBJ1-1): EAEVAQSPRYKITEKSQAVAFWCDPISGHATLYWYRQILGQGPELLVQFQDESVVDDSQLPKDRFSAERLKGVDSTLKIQPAELGDSAMYLCASSLFAEWGEAFFGQGTRLTVV.

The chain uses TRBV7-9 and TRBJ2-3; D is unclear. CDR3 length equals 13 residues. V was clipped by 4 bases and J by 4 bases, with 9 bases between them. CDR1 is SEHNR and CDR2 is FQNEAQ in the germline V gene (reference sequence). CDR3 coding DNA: TGTGCCAGCAGCTCACCGGGCGCAGATACGCAGTATTTT. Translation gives CASSSPGADTQYF.

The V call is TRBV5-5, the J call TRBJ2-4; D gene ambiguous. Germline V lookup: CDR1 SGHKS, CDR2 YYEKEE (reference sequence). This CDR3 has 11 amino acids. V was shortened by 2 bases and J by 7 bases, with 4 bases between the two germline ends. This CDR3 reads CASSFGNIQYF. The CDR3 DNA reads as TGTGCCAGCAGCTTCGGTAACATTCAGTACTTC. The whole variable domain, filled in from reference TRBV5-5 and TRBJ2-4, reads DAGVTQSPTHLIKTRGQQVTLRCSPISGHKSVSWYQQVLGQGPQFIFQYYEKEERGRGNFPDRFSARQFPNYSSELNVNALLLGDSALYLCASSFGNIQYFGAGTRLSVL.

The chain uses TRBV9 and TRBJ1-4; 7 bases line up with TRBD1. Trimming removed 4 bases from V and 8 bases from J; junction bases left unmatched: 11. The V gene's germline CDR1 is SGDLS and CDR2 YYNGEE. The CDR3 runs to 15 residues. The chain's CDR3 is CASSSQAGGLEKLFF. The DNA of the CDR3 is TGTGCCAGCAGCTCCCAGGCAGGGGGATTAGAAAAACTGTTTTTT.

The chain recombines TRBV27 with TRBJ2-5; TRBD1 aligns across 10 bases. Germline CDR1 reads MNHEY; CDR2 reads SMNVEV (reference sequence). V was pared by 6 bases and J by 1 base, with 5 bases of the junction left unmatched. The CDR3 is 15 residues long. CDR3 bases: TGTGCCAGCAGGGACAGGGGGACGCTCCAAGAGACCCAGTACTTC. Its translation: CASRDRGTLQETQYF.

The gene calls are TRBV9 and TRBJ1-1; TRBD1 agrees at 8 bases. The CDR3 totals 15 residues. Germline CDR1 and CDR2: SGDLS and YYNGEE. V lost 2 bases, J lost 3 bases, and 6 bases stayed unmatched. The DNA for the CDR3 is TGTGCCAGCAGCGTGCTACGGACAGGGCACACTGAAGCTTTCTTT. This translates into CASSVLRTGHTEAFF.

CDR3 nucleotide sequence: TGTGCCAGCAGTGGACAGTCGAGCTCCTACGAGCAGTACTTC. Translation gives CASSGQSSSYEQYF. J is TRBJ2-7 and V is TRBV27; D perhaps matches TRBD1 (6 bases). V was pared by 5 bases and J by 0 bases, with 11 bases between. Looked up from germline, CDR1 is MNHEY and CDR2 is SMNVEV (reference sequence). The CDR3 consists of 14 residues.

The CDR3 sequence: CAVRAPNEKLFF. CDR3 sequence (DNA): TGTGCCGTCCGGGCGCCTAATGAAAAACTGTTTTTT. The chain employs TRBV28 and TRBJ1-4; D is unresolved. CDR3 length equals 12 residues. Germline V lookup: CDR1 MDHEN, CDR2 SYDVKM. The V end was cut by 11 bases, the J end by 3 bases, with 10 bases between.

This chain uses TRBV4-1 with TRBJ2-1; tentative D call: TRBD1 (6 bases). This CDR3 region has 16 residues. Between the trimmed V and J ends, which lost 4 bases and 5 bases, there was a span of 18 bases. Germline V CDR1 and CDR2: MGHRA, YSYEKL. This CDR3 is CASSLKPGHLDNEQFF. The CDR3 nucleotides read TGCGCCAGCAGCCTTAAACCGGGACACTTAGACAATGAGCAGTTCTTC.

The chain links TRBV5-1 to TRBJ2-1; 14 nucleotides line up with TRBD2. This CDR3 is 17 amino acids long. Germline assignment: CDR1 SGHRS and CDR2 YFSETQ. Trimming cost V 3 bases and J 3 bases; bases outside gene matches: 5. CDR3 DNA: TGCGCCAGCAGCTGGGGACTAGCGGGAGAGGTCTACAATGAGCAGTTCTTC. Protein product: CASSWGLAGEVYNEQFF.

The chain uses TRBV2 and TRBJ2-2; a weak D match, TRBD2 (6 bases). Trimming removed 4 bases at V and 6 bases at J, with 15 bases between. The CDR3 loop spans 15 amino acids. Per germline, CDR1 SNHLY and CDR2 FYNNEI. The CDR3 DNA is TGTGCCAGCAGTGTGGGGCAGGGAGGAGCCGGGGAGCTGTTTTTT. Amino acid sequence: CASSVGQGGAGELFF. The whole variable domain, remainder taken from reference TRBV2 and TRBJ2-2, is EPEVTQTPSHQVTQMGQEVILRCVPISNHLYFYWYRQILGQKVEFLVSFYNNEISEKSEIFDDQFSVERPDGSNFTLKIRSTKLEDSAMYFCASSVGQGGAGELFFGEGSRLTVL.

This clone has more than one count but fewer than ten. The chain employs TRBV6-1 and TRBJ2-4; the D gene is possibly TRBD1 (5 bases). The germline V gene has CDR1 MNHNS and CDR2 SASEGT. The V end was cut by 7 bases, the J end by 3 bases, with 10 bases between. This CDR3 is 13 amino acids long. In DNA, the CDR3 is TGTGCCAGCATAGGGGCCTTCAAAAACATTCAGTACTTC. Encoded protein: CASIGAFKNIQYF.

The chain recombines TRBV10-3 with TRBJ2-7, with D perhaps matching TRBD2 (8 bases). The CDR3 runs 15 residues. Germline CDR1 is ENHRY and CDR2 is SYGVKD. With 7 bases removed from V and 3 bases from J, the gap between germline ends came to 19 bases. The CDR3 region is CAIKGAGLAGYEQYF. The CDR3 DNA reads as TGTGCCATCAAGGGGGCTGGACTAGCAGGCTACGAGCAGTACTTC.

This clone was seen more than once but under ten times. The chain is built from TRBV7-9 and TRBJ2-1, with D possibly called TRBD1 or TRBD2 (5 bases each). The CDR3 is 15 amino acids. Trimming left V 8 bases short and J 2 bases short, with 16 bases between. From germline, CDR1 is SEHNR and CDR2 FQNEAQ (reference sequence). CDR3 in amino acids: CASGERGPPYNEQFF. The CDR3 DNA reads TGTGCCAGCGGAGAGAGGGGCCCTCCCTACAATGAGCAGTTCTTC.

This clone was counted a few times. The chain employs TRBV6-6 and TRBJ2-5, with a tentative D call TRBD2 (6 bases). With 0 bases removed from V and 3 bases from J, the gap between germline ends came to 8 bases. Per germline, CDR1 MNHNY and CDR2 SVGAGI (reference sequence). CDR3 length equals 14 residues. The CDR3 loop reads CASSYSWEEETQYF. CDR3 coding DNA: TGTGCCAGCAGTTACTCGTGGGAGGAAGAGACCCAGTACTTC.

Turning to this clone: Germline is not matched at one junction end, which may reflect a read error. The CDR3 region is CASTLDPGIQPQHF. As DNA, the CDR3 is TGTGCCAGCACCTTAGATCCGGGAATTCAGCCCCAGCATTTT. V and J are TRBV7-2 and TRBJ1-5, with unresolved D. The CDR3 consists of 14 residues. Germline V CDR1 and CDR2: SGHTA, FQGNSA.

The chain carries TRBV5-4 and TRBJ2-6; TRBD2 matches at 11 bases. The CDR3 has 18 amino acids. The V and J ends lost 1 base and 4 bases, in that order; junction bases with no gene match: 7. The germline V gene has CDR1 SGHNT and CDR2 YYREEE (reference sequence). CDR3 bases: TGTGCCAGCAGCTTGTTTTCTAGCGGGAGGCGAGGGGCCAACGTCCTGACTTTC. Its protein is CASSLFSSGRRGANVLTF.

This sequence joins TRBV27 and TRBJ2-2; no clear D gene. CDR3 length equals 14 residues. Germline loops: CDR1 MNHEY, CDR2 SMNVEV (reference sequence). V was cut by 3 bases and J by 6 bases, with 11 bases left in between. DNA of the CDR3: TGTGCCAGCAGTTTGGCACCCCAACCCGGGGAGCTGTTTTTT. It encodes CASSLAPQPGELFF.

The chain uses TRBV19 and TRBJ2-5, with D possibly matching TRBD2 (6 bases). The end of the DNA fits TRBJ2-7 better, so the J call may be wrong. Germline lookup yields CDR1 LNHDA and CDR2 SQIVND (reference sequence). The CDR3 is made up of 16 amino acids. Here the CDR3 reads CASSKGSSGGSYEQYF. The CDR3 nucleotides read TGTGCCAGTAGTAAGGGAAGCAGCGGAGGGTCCTACGAGCAGTACTTC.

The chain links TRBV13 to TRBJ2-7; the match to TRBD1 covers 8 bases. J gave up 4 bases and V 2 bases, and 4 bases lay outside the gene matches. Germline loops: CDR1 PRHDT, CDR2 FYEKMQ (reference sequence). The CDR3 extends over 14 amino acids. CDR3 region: CASSLSDRVYEQYF. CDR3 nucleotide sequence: TGTGCCAGCAGCTTATCGGACAGGGTGTACGAGCAGTACTTC.